Below are 10 T cell receptor beta chains sequenced from a single sample in a study of blood T cell repertoires in COVID-19. Clones were sequenced by immunoSEQ multiplex PCR, and TCRdb holds only the in-frame ones, with some missing. The sample holds around 140,000 clones, 84% seen once. The sample comprised PBMCs or T cells enriched from blood (not recorded which). These receptors were taken from a man in his forties with acute COVID-19.

J is TRBJ2-3 and V is TRBV5-1; 8 bases agree with TRBD1. The CDR3 is made up of 16 amino acids. Trimming at V came to 2 bases and at J to 4 bases, leaving 9 bases not matched to a gene. Germline V gives CDR1 SGHRS, CDR2 YFSETQ. The CDR3 spells CASSLNAGGAADTQYF. The CDR3, as DNA: TGCGCCAGCAGCTTAAACGCAGGGGGCGCGGCAGATACGCAGTATTTT.

The chain uses TRBV4-2 and TRBJ1-1; D remains ambiguous. This CDR3 spans 14 amino acids. In germline, CDR1 is LGHNA, CDR2 YNFKEQ. V was trimmed by 4 bases and J by 4 bases, leaving 13 bases between them. In DNA, the CDR3 is TGTGCCAGCAGCCGGATGGAGGTGGGCACTGAAGCTTTCTTT. Translating gives CASSRMEVGTEAFF.

In this sample, this clone turned up a few times. V is TRBV9 and J is TRBJ1-6, with 7 bases aligning to TRBD1. J was trimmed by 7 bases and V by 3 bases; bases with no gene match: 4. The CDR3 has 14 amino acids. Germline loops: CDR1 SGDLS, CDR2 YYNGEE. The CDR3 is CASSGGQWNSPLHF. The CDR3 DNA reads as TGTGCCAGCAGCGGGGGACAGTGGAATTCACCCCTCCACTTT.

The chain is built from TRBV7-5 and TRBJ2-3; the table calls TRBD1, which could not be checked here. TRBV7-5 represents a pseudogene. This CDR3 comprises 18 residues. The CDR3 DNA reads TGTGCCAGAACTAGGGGAACAGGGACCTCTTATAGCACAGATACGCAGTATTTT. This translates into CARTRGTGTSYSTDTQYF.

The chain has TRBV3-1 (or the pseudogene TRBV3-2) and TRBJ2-3; D is undetermined. V was cut by 1 base and J by 5 bases, with 7 bases left in between. This CDR3 is 13 amino acids long. CDR1 LGHDT and CDR2 YNNKEL come from the germline V gene (reference sequence). CDR3 nucleotide sequence: TGTGCCAGCAGCCAAGTCATCGGAGATACGCAGTATTTT. Amino acid sequence: CASSQVIGDTQYF.

The V gene is TRBV5-1, the J gene TRBJ2-1; D uncertain. CDR3 length: 14 amino acids. V was pared by 0 bases and J by 6 bases, with 10 bases between. Per germline, CDR1 SGHRS and CDR2 YFSETQ. CDR3: CASSLATTSNEQFF. In DNA form, the CDR3 reads TGCGCCAGCAGCTTGGCCACGACTTCCAATGAGCAGTTCTTC.

The sample holds one count of this clone. The V gene is TRBV5-1, the J gene TRBJ2-6; D gene uncertain. The germline V and J ends were trimmed by 0 bases and 4 bases, with 8 bases remaining between them. CDR1 and CDR2 from the germline V gene are SGHRS and YFSETQ. This CDR3 comprises 15 residues. The CDR3 is CASSLGESGANVLTF. The CDR3 nucleotides are TGCGCCAGCAGCTTGGGAGAGTCAGGGGCCAACGTCCTGACTTTC.

The CDR3 DNA sequence: TGTGCCAGCAGCTTATCTAAGGACAGGGAAAACGAGCAGTACTTC. Amino acid sequence: CASSLSKDRENEQYF. The rearrangement links TRBV7-2 to TRBJ2-7, with 8 bases identical to TRBD1. With 2 bases clipped from V and 5 bases from J, the junction kept 8 bases outside the gene matches. Per the germline V gene, CDR1 is SGHTA and CDR2 is FQGNSA. There are 15 residues in the CDR3.

The V call is TRBV6-5, the J call TRBJ1-4; D not resolved. Germline values: CDR1 MNHEY, CDR2 SVGAGI. V was pared by 6 bases and J by 3 bases, with 14 bases between. The CDR3 contains 15 residues. This CDR3 is CASSPLGRSNEKLFF. Here the CDR3 DNA reads TGTGCCAGCAGCCCCCTGGGCAGGTCTAATGAAAAACTGTTTTTT.

V usage is TRBV2 and J usage is TRBJ2-7, with 8 bases aligning to TRBD2. The germline V gene has CDR1 SNHLY and CDR2 FYNNEI. V lost 0 bases and J lost 3; bases outside the gene matches: 7. The CDR3 consists of 16 residues. Written as DNA, the CDR3 is TGTGCCAGCAGTGAAGCGGAGACGAGCGGGGGCTACGAGCAGTACTTC. Residues: CASSEAETSGGYEQYF.